This entry concerns a single TCR beta chain. The antigen remains unidentified. These data come from a study of cytomegalovirus exposure and HLA in healthy donors. General observations from the study: TCR beta sequences reportedly predicted the HLA-A and HLA-B alleles of most subjects accurately. The CMV antigen specificity of a few CMV-associated chains was confirmed through in vitro analysis. It was only CMV serostatus that was available as immune exposure information.

It was with 60 Vbeta and 13 Jbeta primers that the PCR ran. Sequenced by immunoSEQ multiplex PCR; TCRdb stores in-frame clones only, minus some. This sample contains just over 150,000 clones. The donors (healthy individuals) were bone marrow donors. Trimming took 4 bases from V and 6 from J, leaving 23 bases between them. Germline V gives CDR1 MNHEY, CDR2 SMNVEV (reference sequence). The CDR3 extends over 17 amino acids. This TCR came from a man aged 25 to 45 in good health and CMV-seronegative. The V call is TRBV27, the J call TRBJ2-3, with a possible D match to TRBD1 (6 bases). Material for sequencing was PBMCs. For the CDR3, the DNA is TGTGCCAGCAGTTCCCCAGGGGCGGGCTCCTTTCTCGATACGCAGTATTTT. It codes for CASSSPGAGSFLDTQYF.